This T cell receptor beta chain was found in a study of early T cells in non-severe SARS-CoV-2 infection. Study-level information: Sequencing targeted bulk RNA from unsorted whole blood, leaving chains unpaired. Study results and limitations: Private and CD4 specificities were missed by VDJdb matching, skewed to anti-spike CD8.

CDR3 length equals 17 residues. The germline gives CDR1 MNHEY, CDR2 SMNVEV (reference sequence). J gave up 5 bases and V 6 bases, and 11 bases lay outside the gene matches. This clonotype has only a few counts. No antigen is known for it. Each cDNA molecule carried a unique molecular identifier. TCRdb reanalysed the 5' RACE reads using MiXCR and keeps one entry per CDR3 protein. The top ten clones hold roughly 7.1% of a sample with roughly 99,000 distinct CDR3 sequences, 11% of them seen once. The rearrangement links TRBV27 to TRBJ2-2, with 11 bases identical to TRBD1. The sample taken for sequencing was whole blood. The TCR was taken from an adult who was a healthcare worker with PCR-confirmed SARS-CoV-2 infection or an uninfected control (not recorded which). DNA for the CDR3: TGTGCCAGCAGCCGGGGGACAGGGGGGATCATGACCGGGGAGCTGTTTTTT. This encodes CASSRGTGGIMTGELFF.